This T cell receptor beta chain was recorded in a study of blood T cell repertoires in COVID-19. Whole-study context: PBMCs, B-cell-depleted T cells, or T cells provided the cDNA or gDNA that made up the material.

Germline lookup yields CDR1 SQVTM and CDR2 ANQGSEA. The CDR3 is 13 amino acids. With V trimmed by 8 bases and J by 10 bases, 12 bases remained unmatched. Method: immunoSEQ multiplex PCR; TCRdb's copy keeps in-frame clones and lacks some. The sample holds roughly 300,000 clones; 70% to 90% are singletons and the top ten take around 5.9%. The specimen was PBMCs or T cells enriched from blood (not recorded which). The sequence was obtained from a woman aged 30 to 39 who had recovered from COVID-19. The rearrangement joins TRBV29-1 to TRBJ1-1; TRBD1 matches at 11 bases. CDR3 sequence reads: CSFPGTGGTGAFF. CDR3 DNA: TGCAGCTTTCCCGGGACAGGGGGAACGGGAGCTTTCTTT.